The source of this T cell receptor beta chain is a study of neoadjuvant anti-PD-1 for oral cavity cancer. Overall study context: Patients without progression got a fourth dose around day 43.

Comments on this clone: The antigen is not known.

This CDR3 is 15 amino acids long. CDR1 SGHRS and CDR2 YFSETQ come from the germline V gene. After removal of 2 bases from V and 0 bases from J, the junction contained 3 bases not matched to a gene. The patients had HPV-negative, locally advanced oral cavity squamous cell carcinoma. No culture or expansion preceded analysis of these blood cells. Findings and limits, study-wide: Higher pretreatment blood Treg/Th17 ratios correlated with higher pretreatment blood and lower post-treatment tumor TCRbeta clonality.

TCRdb's table, derived via immunoSEQ multiplex PCR, lists solely in-frame clones and lacks some. This table has roughly 13,000 clones, approximately 70% appearing once. The chain is built from TRBV5-1 and TRBJ1-1; 8 nucleotides match TRBD1. The receptor's source is a person aged 35-79 years with oral cavity squamous cell carcinoma. The source was PBMCs, collected before nivolumab (anti-PD-1) treatment. DNA for the CDR3: TGCGCCAGCAGCTTTTCGACAGGGGTGAACACTGAAGCTTTCTTT. Translated, it gives CASSFSTGVNTEAFF.